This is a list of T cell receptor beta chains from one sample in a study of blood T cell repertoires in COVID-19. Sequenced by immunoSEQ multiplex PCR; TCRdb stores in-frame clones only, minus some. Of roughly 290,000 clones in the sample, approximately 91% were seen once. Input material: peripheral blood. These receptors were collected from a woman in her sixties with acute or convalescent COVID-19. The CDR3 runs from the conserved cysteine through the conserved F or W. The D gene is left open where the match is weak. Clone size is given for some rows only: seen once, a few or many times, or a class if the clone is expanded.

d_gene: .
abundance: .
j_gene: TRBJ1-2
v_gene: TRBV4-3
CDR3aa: CASSQEWGLGGYTF
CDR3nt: TGCGCCAGCAGCCAAGAATGGGGGCTGGGTGGCTACACCTTC

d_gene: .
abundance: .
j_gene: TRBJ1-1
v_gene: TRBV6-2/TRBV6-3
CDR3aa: CASSYSAGNAFF
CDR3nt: TGTGCCAGCAGTTACTCTGCAGGGAATGCTTTCTTT

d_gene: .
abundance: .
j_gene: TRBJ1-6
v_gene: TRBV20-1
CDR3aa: CSASRGSSYNSPLHF
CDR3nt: TGCAGTGCTAGTCGGGGGAGCTCCTATAATTCACCCCTCCACTTT

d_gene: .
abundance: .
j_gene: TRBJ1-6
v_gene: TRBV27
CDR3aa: CASSLSPSYNSPLHF
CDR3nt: TGTGCCAGCAGTTTATCTCCATCCTATAATTCACCCCTCCACTTT

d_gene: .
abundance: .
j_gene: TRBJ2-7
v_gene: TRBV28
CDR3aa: CASSLVGTSIHEQYF
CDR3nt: TGTGCCAGCAGTTTAGTCGGGACATCTATCCACGAGCAGTACTTC

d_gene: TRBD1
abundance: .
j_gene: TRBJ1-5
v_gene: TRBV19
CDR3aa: CASSIGGQGRYQPQHF
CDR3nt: TGTGCCAGTAGTATAGGCGGACAGGGTAGGTATCAGCCCCAGCATTTT

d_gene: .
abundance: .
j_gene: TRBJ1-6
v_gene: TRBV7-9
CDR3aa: CASSSTGSLHF
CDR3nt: TGTGCCAGCAGCTCCACTGGGAGCCTCCACTTT

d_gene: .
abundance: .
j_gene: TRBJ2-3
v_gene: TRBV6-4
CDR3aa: CASSGVGADTQYF
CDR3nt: TGTGCCAGCAGCGGGGTGGGAGCAGATACGCAGTATTTT

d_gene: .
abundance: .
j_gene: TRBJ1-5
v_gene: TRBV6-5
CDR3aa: CASSYIGRGKFRPQHF
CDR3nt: TGTGCCAGCAGTTACATTGGCAGGGGAAAGTTTCGGCCCCAGCATTTT

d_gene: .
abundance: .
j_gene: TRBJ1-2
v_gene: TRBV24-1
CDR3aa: CATSDFQGYGYTF
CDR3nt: TGTGCCACCAGTGATTTTCAGGGGTATGGCTACACCTTC

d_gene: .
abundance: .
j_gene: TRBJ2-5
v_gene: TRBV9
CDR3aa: CASSVGLANQETQYF
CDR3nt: TGTGCCAGCAGCGTAGGCCTAGCGAACCAAGAGACCCAGTACTTC

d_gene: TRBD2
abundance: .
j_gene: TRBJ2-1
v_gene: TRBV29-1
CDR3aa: CSVGGSGRSSYNEQFF
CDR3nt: TGCAGCGTTGGAGGTAGCGGGCGTAGCTCCTACAATGAGCAGTTCTTC

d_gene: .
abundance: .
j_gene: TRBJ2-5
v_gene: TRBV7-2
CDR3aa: CASSSGLEATQYF
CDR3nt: TGTGCCAGCAGCTCCGGCCTTGAGGCGACCCAGTACTTC

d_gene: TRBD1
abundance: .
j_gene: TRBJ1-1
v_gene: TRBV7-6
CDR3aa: CASSRGLSKGFHTEAFF
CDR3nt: TGTGCCAGCAGCAGGGGGCTATCGAAAGGATTTCACACTGAAGCTTTCTTT

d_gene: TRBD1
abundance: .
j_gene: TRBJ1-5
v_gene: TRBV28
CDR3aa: CASSLTGAGPQHF
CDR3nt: TGTGCCAGCAGTCTGACAGGGGCCGGGCCCCAGCATTTT

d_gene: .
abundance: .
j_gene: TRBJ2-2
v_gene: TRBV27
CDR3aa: CASRFGSLMAGELFF
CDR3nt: TGTGCCAGCAGGTTCGGGTCCCTAATGGCCGGGGAGCTGTTTTTT

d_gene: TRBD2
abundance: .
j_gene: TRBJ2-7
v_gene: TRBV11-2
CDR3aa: CASRLLAGPYEQYF
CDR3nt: TGTGCCAGCAGACTACTAGCGGGGCCCTACGAGCAGTACTTC

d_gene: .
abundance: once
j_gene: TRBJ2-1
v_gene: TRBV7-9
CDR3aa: CASSLVPSLDNEQFF
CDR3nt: TGTGCCAGCAGCTTAGTCCCCAGTCTAGACAATGAGCAGTTCTTC

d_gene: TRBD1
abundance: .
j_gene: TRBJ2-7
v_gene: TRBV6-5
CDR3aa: CASRETGSSEQYF
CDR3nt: TGTGCCAGCAGGGAGACAGGGTCCTCCGAGCAGTACTTC

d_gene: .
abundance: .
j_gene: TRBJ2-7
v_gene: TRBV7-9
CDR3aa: CASSIIQGIHYEQYF
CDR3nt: TGTGCCAGCAGTATAATTCAGGGGATTCACTACGAGCAGTACTTC